This T cell receptor beta chain originates from a study of response to subunit inactivated influenza vaccine. Each CDR3 protein is one row after TCRdb ran MiXCR on the RT-PCR reads. This sample yields roughly 620,000 distinct CDR3 sequences, of which roughly 12% are seen a single time; 9.5% to 11% belongs to the top ten. Trimming removed 9 bases from V and 8 bases from J; junction bases left unmatched: 10. This CDR3 comprises 14 residues. Germline CDR1 and CDR2: LNHDA and SQIVND (reference sequence). This clonotype was seen more than once but under ten times. These same records also appear under a second study, on T cells expressing NK-cell markers. From that second work: Researchers built TCR beta cDNA using 5'RACE template switching with UMIs.

The material sequenced was PBMCs from blood, taken on the day of vaccination. The genes are TRBV19 and TRBJ2-1, with 10 bases lining up with TRBD2. The clonotype was recovered from a man over 45 who received an inactivated influenza vaccine. The CDR3 protein is CARIIAGGFDEQFF. The CDR3, as DNA: TGTGCCAGGATTATAGCGGGGGGATTTGATGAGCAGTTCTTC. The variable domain in full, completed from reference TRBV19 and TRBJ2-1, reads DGGITQSPKYLFRKEGQNVTLSCEQNLNHDAMYWYRQDPGQGLRLIYYSQIVNDFQKGDIAEGYSVSREKKESFPLTVTSAQKNPTAFYLCARIIAGGFDEQFFGPGTRLTVL.